The rows below give T cell receptor beta chains drawn from one sample of a study of Ad26.COV2.S vaccination and SARS-CoV-2 variants. Measured with immunoSEQ multiplex PCR; TCRdb has only the in-frame clones, and not every one. Among some 300,000 clones listed, about 82% were seen once. The source material was peripheral blood, sampled in a trial of Ad26.COV2.S vaccine versus placebo. The receptors were sampled from a person between 18 and 59 years old who received the Ad26.COV2.S COVID-19 vaccine or a placebo. Both conserved end residues are part of each CDR3. D genes are given only for firm matches. Where a row states a size, it is once, few, many or the class of an expanded clone; other rows omit it.

clone_size d_call j_call v_call cdr3_length cdr3_aa cdr3_nt
. TRBD1 TRBJ1-5 TRBV3-1/TRBV3-2 15 CASSQGGTVGQPQHF TGTGCCAGCAGCCAAGGGGGGACAGTCGGTCAGCCCCAGCATTTT
. TRBD2 TRBJ2-1 TRBV7-9 15 CASSLARGGYNEQFF TGTGCCAGCAGCTTAGCGCGGGGGGGATACAATGAGCAGTTCTTC
. . TRBJ2-1 TRBV9 16 CASSPQATYSYNEQFF TGTGCCAGCAGCCCCCAAGCCACATACTCCTACAATGAGCAGTTCTTC
. . TRBJ1-2 TRBV15 15 CATSRVGDFNYGYTF TGTGCCACCAGCAGAGTTGGGGATTTTAACTATGGCTACACCTTC
. . TRBJ2-7 TRBV19 13 CASSTETGYEQYF TGTGCCAGTAGTACCGAGACAGGCTACGAGCAGTACTTC
. . TRBJ1-2 TRBV29-1 14 CSVERFGAAYGYTF TGCAGCGTTGAACGTTTCGGGGCTGCCTATGGCTACACCTTC
. . TRBJ2-3 TRBV5-1 11 CASSLEWTWAF TGCGCCAGCAGCTTGGAATGGACGTGGGCTTTT
. . TRBJ2-5 TRBV7-8 15 CASSQGLAVQETQYF TGTGCCAGCAGCCAAGGGTTGGCAGTCCAAGAGACCCAGTACTTC
. . TRBJ2-2 TRBV15 13 CATSSLLPGELFF TGTGCCACCAGCAGCCTCCTCCCCGGGGAGCTGTTTTTT
. . TRBJ2-1 TRBV9 13 CASGDNSYNEQFF TGTGCCAGCGGGGACAACTCCTACAATGAGCAGTTCTTC
. . TRBJ1-1 TRBV5-4 13 CASLPALGSEAFF TGTGCCAGCCTACCAGCATTAGGCTCCGAAGCTTTCTTT
. TRBD2 TRBJ2-5 TRBV3-1/TRBV3-2 15 CASSPSGLDEETQYF TGTGCCAGCAGCCCTTCCGGACTAGACGAAGAGACCCAGTACTTC
. TRBD2 TRBJ2-5 TRBV9 14 CASSIGGGAETQYF TGTGCCAGCAGCATCGGCGGGGGGGCGGAGACCCAGTACTTC
. . TRBJ2-5 TRBV3-1/TRBV3-2 18 CASSHPCRAGMYQETQYF TGTGCCAGCAGCCATCCCTGCAGGGCGGGGATGTACCAAGAGACCCAGTACTTC
few . TRBJ1-1 TRBV7-9 14 CASSPGRQNTEAFF TGTGCCAGCAGCCCCGGCAGGCAGAACACTGAAGCTTTCTTT
. TRBD1 TRBJ2-7 TRBV5-1 15 CASSRDSVSSYEQYF TGCGCCAGCAGCAGGGACAGTGTTAGCTCCTACGAGCAGTACTTC
. TRBD2 TRBJ2-1 TRBV23-1 22 CASSQGRGLGTSGGAPRGEQFF TGCGCCAGCAGTCAGGGGCGGGGACTTGGGACTAGCGGGGGGGCTCCCAGAGGGGAGCAGTTCTTC
. TRBD1 TRBJ1-6 TRBV3-1/TRBV3-2 15 CASRKTGTGNSPLHF TGTGCCAGTCGAAAAACCGGGACAGGGAATTCACCCCTCCACTTT
. TRBD2 TRBJ2-2 TRBV14 15 CASSPGLVGTGELFF TGTGCCAGCAGCCCGGGACTAGTTGGGACCGGGGAGCTGTTTTTT
. TRBD2 TRBJ2-7 TRBV5-8 16 CASSLGGGSGGYEQYF TGTGCCAGCAGCTTGGGGGGTGGTAGCGGGGGCTACGAGCAGTACTTC
. . TRBJ1-4 TRBV5-1 16 CASSPTAGSSYEKLFF TGCGCCAGCAGTCCTACCGCCGGGTCCAGTTATGAAAAACTGTTTTTT
. . TRBJ2-3 TRBV25-1 18 CASSESAGAQGRTDTQYF TGTGCCAGCAGTGAATCCGCCGGGGCACAGGGCAGGACAGATACGCAGTATTTT